This entry is about one T cell receptor (beta chain). This clonotype was recorded many times. Its antigen is currently not known. Base qualities are not provided; no much larger clone lies one nucleotide away. This specimen comes from a study of neurological immune-mediated disorders (dated by TCRdb to the late 2010s). About the full investigation: Peripheral blood TCR-beta repertoires from patients with HTLV-I-associated myelopathy (HAM/TSP), patients with multiple sclerosis, and healthy controls were compared in the study using UMI-based sequencing. Alongside PBMC samples, the set of some 97 TCR-beta libraries contained longitudinal samples, technical triplicates, and paired CD4+ and CD8+ T-cell subsets that had been sorted. The cohort included approximately 68 subjects: roughly 14 with HAM/TSP, some 35 with multiple sclerosis, and approximately 20 healthy controls.

To synthesize cDNA, template-switch 5'RACE was performed with a primer carrying a 10-nucleotide random unique molecular identifier so that each TCR transcript was tagged. Each sequencing run produced over 180 million TCR-beta sequences covering 15-18 subjects. The RNeasy kit was used to extract total RNA. The KAPA Real-time Library Amplification kit was used to amplify TCR-beta VDJ regions with primers for the TCR constant region and the 5'RACE anchor. A first PCR added sample indexes and Illumina adaptors, after which a second PCR increased the library yield. After Ampure bead purification, the TCR product of roughly 650 bp was size-selected on a 2% E-gel SizeSelection system. Before pooling, libraries had their quality checked on a Bioanalyzer, their concentration measured with Qubit, and their quantity determined with the Kapa Library Quantification kit. An Illumina HiSeq 2500 was used to sequence the libraries paired-end at 2 x 150 bp. To increase sequence diversity, 25-30% phiX was spiked into each library pool. The paper's processing steps were these. Quality-filtered reads were processed with the UMI-based MiGEC pipeline, and over 85% of raw TCR sequences were removed by the MiGEC pipeline during error correction. IMGT germline references were used for aligning VDJ genes, and each clonotype was defined as a unique CDR3 amino acid sequence together with its V-J genes. Clonal expansion, Shannon diversity, and CDR3 relatedness (CalcPairwiseDistances, ClusterSamples) were evaluated with VDJtools, and phylogenetic trees were built with CLCbio workbench. A clone was classed as expanded if it had 8 or more unique UMIs, a cutoff based on coefficient-of-variation modelling across technical triplicates. TCRdb took the public reads, trimmed them with fastp at Q25, ran MiXCR for clone calling and kept in-frame beta chains. Rows are unified per CDR3 protein, each entry keeping the most common DNA and genes. TCRdb's processing, not the authors', yielded these V and J calls. The table for this sample lists around 47,000 distinct CDR3 sequences; roughly 13% of them were counted only once. The top ten clonotypes cover 1.3% of the sample.

Relative to germline, V is 4 bases shorter and J is 7 bases shorter, with 18 bases between their ends. The germline V gene specifies SGHRS as CDR1 and YFSETQ as CDR2. From the cysteine up to the phenylalanine, the CDR3 has a length of 15 residues. The retained sequence is limited to the CDR3, 45 bases, with the frame set at the first base. Blood bank volunteers in Maryland, USA served as the healthy controls. For unsorted PBMC libraries, 2 million PBMCs were used after storage in RNAlater at -80 degrees C until RNA extraction. PBMCs were separated from peripheral blood using Ficoll-Hypaque density gradient centrifugation and then cryopreserved in liquid nitrogen. Overall study outcomes, separate from this receptor: Across subjects, expanded clones never shared an identical CDR3 amino acid sequence, which suggests that the TCR-beta repertoires in every group were private. TCR clonal expansion was highest in HAM/TSP patients and lowest in MS patients, with MS patients falling below even healthy controls.

The sequence was collected from a female donor in good health. The specimen was PBMCs. The rearranged segments are TRBV5-1 and TRBJ1-5, and the D gene may be TRBD1, 5 bases matching. The sequenced DNA is TGCGCCAGCAGCCCCGACGGGGGGGTCGGGCAGCCCCAGCATTTT. This sequence encodes CASSPDGGVGQPQHF.